The 19 T cell receptor beta chains below all came from one sample that was sequenced in a study of T cell responses to AZD1222 COVID-19 vaccine. Sequencing was performed with immunoSEQ multiplex PCR; in TCRdb, only in-frame clones are kept and a portion is missing. The table lists approximately 150,000 clones, 85% to 90% of them singletons. The specimen was peripheral blood, collected on day 0 of AZD1222 vaccination. These receptors originate from an adult in good health.

The gene calls are TRBV3-1 (or the pseudogene TRBV3-2) and TRBJ2-5; D remains ambiguous. This CDR3 has 15 amino acids. With 1 base removed from V and 0 bases from J, the gap between germline ends came to 9 bases. The germline gives CDR1 LGHDT, CDR2 YNNKEL (reference sequence). The CDR3 DNA follows: TGTGCCAGCAGCCAAGGTTTCCCGTACCAAGAGACCCAGTACTTC. Encoded protein: CASSQGFPYQETQYF.

V is TRBV15 and J is TRBJ1-3; 9 bases line up with TRBD1. Germline loops: CDR1 LNHNV, CDR2 YYDKDF (reference sequence). The CDR3 totals 16 residues. The ends lost 4 bases at V and 4 bases at J; junction bases unmatched: 8. CDR3 in DNA: TGTGCCACCAGCATCGGAGGGACAGGGAGGGGAAACACCATATATTTT. This encodes CATSIGGTGRGNTIYF.

The gene calls are TRBV7-2 and TRBJ2-2; 11 nucleotides agree with TRBD2. The trim removed 5 bases at V and 5 bases at J, leaving 10 bases unmatched. This CDR3 region has 17 residues. Germline CDR1 SGHTA, CDR2 FQGNSA. The CDR3 DNA follows: TGTGCCAGCAGCCTTGATAGCGGGAGGGCGGTAACCGGGGAGCTGTTTTTT. The encoded protein is CASSLDSGRAVTGELFF.

The table lists this clone with a count of one. V is TRBV9 and J is TRBJ2-3; TRBD2 matches at 9 bases. Germline assignment: CDR1 SGDLS and CDR2 YYNGEE. The CDR3 contains 18 residues. V was pared by 0 bases and J by 3 bases, with 11 bases of the junction left unmatched. CDR3 coding DNA: TGTGCCAGCAGCGTAGAGGCGGGGGGGCGCCCGTGGACAGATACGCAGTATTTT. Translating gives CASSVEAGGRPWTDTQYF.

This chain links TRBV6-5 with TRBJ1-5; tentative D call: TRBD1 (5 bases). The CDR3 is made up of 15 amino acids. The ends were cut back, 5 bases at V and 7 bases at J, with 18 bases in the middle. In germline, CDR1 is MNHEY, CDR2 SVGAGI. The CDR3 bases are TGTGCCAGCAGTAGTGGGGGGTCGGGCAGCCAGCCCCAGCATTTT. Residues: CASSSGGSGSQPQHF.

As for this clone: Additional DNA sequences in this sample encode the identical CDR3. The rearrangement links TRBV5-1 to TRBJ2-5, with 8 positions matching TRBD1. CDR1 is SGHRS and CDR2 is YFSETQ in the germline V gene. This CDR3 spans 16 amino acids. J lost 0 bases, V lost 4 bases, and 8 bases had no gene match. CDR3 protein: CASSPGTGGYQETQYF. CDR3 DNA sequence: TGCGCCAGCAGCCCGGGGACAGGAGGGTACCAAGAGACCCAGTACTTC.

This clone appeared a single time. Written as DNA, the CDR3 is TGCAGCCAGGGACAGCTGACTGGCTACACCTTC. This sequence encodes CSQGQLTGYTF. The chain has TRBV20-1 and TRBJ1-2; 7 bases match TRBD1. From germline, CDR1 is DFQATT and CDR2 SNEGSKA (reference sequence). This CDR3 has 11 amino acids.

This clone was detected only a few times. The CDR3 loop reads CASSQVGAGGRDTQYF. The CDR3 DNA reads as TGTGCCAGCAGCCAAGTTGGGGCGGGAGGGAGAGATACGCAGTATTTT. V usage is TRBV4-2 and J usage is TRBJ2-3; 9 bases fit TRBD2. Unmatched junction bases numbered 7, after V lost 1 base and J lost 5 bases. The CDR3 is made up of 16 amino acids. In germline, CDR1 is LGHNA, CDR2 YNFKEQ.

This rearrangement joins TRBV23-1 to TRBJ1-3; D unresolved. TRBV23-1 qualifies as an ORF whose function is uncertain. This CDR3 is built from 16 residues. Deletions cut 4 bases from V and 8 bases from J, with 21 bases between. Written as DNA, the CDR3 is TGCGCCAGCAGTCCCGAGAGTGGCAATAGCCGGGACACCATATATTTT. Translating it yields CASSPESGNSRDTIYF.

The V gene is TRBV27, the J gene TRBJ1-2, with D perhaps matching TRBD1 (6 bases). Germline loops: CDR1 MNHEY, CDR2 SMNVEV (reference sequence). This CDR3 is 15 amino acids long. Deletions cut 2 bases from V and 8 bases from J, with 18 bases between. CDR3 DNA: TGTGCCAGCAGTTTAGGGACCAGGGGACTCTCCGGCTACACCTTC. Amino acid sequence: CASSLGTRGLSGYTF.

The chain uses TRBV6-5 and TRBJ1-6; no reliable D call. Trimming pared 5 bases from V and 14 bases from J, leaving 13 bases between. The CDR3 runs 12 residues. Germline V gene lookup returns CDR1 MNHEY and CDR2 SVGAGI. The chain's CDR3 is CASSSREGTLHF. As DNA, the CDR3 is TGTGCCAGCAGTAGTCGAGAGGGTACCCTCCACTTT.

The V call is TRBV23-1, the J call TRBJ1-2, with D perhaps TRBD1 (6 bases). TRBV23-1 is flagged as an ORF with uncertain function. The CDR3 runs to 15 residues. V was trimmed by 2 bases and J by 8 bases, leaving 18 bases between them. The chain's CDR3 is CASSQKQGIGHGYTF. DNA for the CDR3: TGCGCCAGCAGTCAAAAACAGGGTATTGGGCACGGCTACACCTTC.

This clone turned up a few times. The chain joins TRBV5-1 to TRBJ1-4, with D tentatively TRBD1 (5 bases). Germline loops: CDR1 SGHRS, CDR2 YFSETQ. The CDR3 has 15 residues. V was trimmed by 4 bases and J by 4 bases, leaving 14 bases between them. The CDR3 reads CASSPGGQGNEKLFF. CDR3 DNA sequence: TGCGCCAGCAGCCCGGGGGGTCAGGGTAATGAAAAACTGTTTTTT.

This chain uses TRBV3-1 (or the pseudogene TRBV3-2) with TRBJ1-2; 7 bases match TRBD1. Looked up from germline, CDR1 is LGHDT and CDR2 is YNNKEL (reference sequence). The CDR3 length is 14 residues. V lost 0 bases to trimming and J lost 3 bases; unmatched junction nucleotides: 1. CDR3 nucleotide sequence: TGTGCCAGCAGCCAAGAGGGACAGTACTATGGCTACACCTTC. Its protein product is CASSQEGQYYGYTF.

The chain combines TRBV4-3 with TRBJ2-3, with 10 bases lining up with TRBD1. With V trimmed by 2 bases and J by 2 bases, 4 bases remained unmatched. Germline CDR1 is LGHNA and CDR2 is YSLEER. This CDR3 contains 16 residues. CDR3: CASSQTGTGATDTQYF. DNA for the CDR3: TGCGCCAGCAGCCAAACCGGGACAGGGGCCACAGATACGCAGTATTTT.

The gene calls are TRBV7-3 and TRBJ2-1, with D possibly TRBD2 on 5 matching bases. Germline V CDR1 and CDR2: SGHTA, FQGTGA. The CDR3 covers 16 residues. Between the trimmed V and J ends, which lost 2 bases and 0 bases, there was a span of 11 bases. CDR3 residues: CASSLRPAASYNEQFF. CDR3 nucleotides: TGTGCCAGCAGCTTACGCCCAGCGGCCTCCTACAATGAGCAGTTCTTC. Variable domain in full (rest from reference TRBV7-3 and TRBJ2-1): GAGVSQTPSNKVTEKGKYVELRCDPISGHTALYWYRQSLGQGPEFLIYFQGTGAADDSGLPNDRFFAVRPEGSVSTLKIQRTERGDSAVYLCASSLRPAASYNEQFFGPGTRLTVL.

This sequence joins TRBV20-1 and TRBJ2-5; D is unresolved. V was trimmed by 3 bases and J by 2 bases, leaving 7 bases between them. Germline V CDR1 and CDR2: DFQATT, SNEGSKA (reference sequence). CDR3 length: 12 amino acids. CDR3 nucleotides: TGCAGTGCTAGTACCGGGCAAGAGACCCAGTACTTC. Protein sequence: CSASTGQETQYF.

This clone was found once. The chain couples TRBV6-1 to TRBJ2-5; tentatively, D is TRBD1 (5 bases). Trimming removed 3 bases from V and 5 bases from J, with 10 bases in between. Germline CDR1 reads MNHNS; CDR2 reads SASEGT. The CDR3 length is 13 residues. The CDR3 DNA sequence: TGTGCCAGCAGTGACGAAAGGGGTGAGACCCAGTACTTC. Protein: CASSDERGETQYF.

J is TRBJ1-2 and V is TRBV29-1; 9 bases map to TRBD1. Losses at the gene ends were 6 bases for V and 3 bases for J; bases not matched to a gene: 11. The V gene's germline CDR1 is SQVTM and CDR2 ANQGSEA. The CDR3 runs to 15 residues. In DNA form, the CDR3 reads TGCAGCGTCCGACAGGGGGAAGGGCCTCACTATGGCTACACCTTC. Its protein product is CSVRQGEGPHYGYTF. Based on the CDR3 plus reference TRBV29-1 and TRBJ1-2, the full variable domain is SAVISQKPSRDICQRGTSLTIQCQVDSQVTMMFWYRQQPGQSLTLIATANQGSEATYESGFVIDKFPISRPNLTFSTLTVSNMSPEDSSIYLCSVRQGEGPHYGYTFGSGTRLTVV.